This T cell receptor beta chain is from a study of blood T cell repertoires in COVID-19 (dated by TCRdb to 2020 to 2021). In the study overall: Samples from collaborators originated in the United States, Italy and Spain and spanned both the acute and convalescent phases of COVID-19. The prospective study material was composed of cDNA or gDNA derived from T cells, B-cell-depleted T cells, or PBMCs. Deeply sampled blood TCRbeta repertoires from subjects exposed to, actively infected with, or recovered from COVID-19 were included in the dataset. The repertoires were released in a freely available public database meant as a resource for research on the immune response to SARS-CoV-2. Samples came from the ongoing ImmuneRACE study (first 160 participants) plus 1,254 subjects from 6 global collaborators. The sample metadata nearly always contained a de-identified subject ID, COVID-19 status, age in years and sex. HLA class I and class II types, where available, came from metadata supplied by the sample provider rather than from assay-based typing.

Results the study describes overall, beyond this receptor: The quantity of clinical and demographic metadata differed by source and by participant and was supplied without curation.

TCRbeta CDR3 regions were amplified from genomic DNA by means of the immunoSEQ Assay, a bias-controlled multiplex PCR. Regarding the original processing steps: The number of nucleated cells in each sample was estimated by amplification of reference gene primers within the assay. To quantify the absolute abundance of each unique TCRbeta CDR3 rearrangement, sequence reads were collapsed and filtered. Productive Simpson clonality was computed per sample as the square root of Simpson's diversity index over productive rearrangements. TCRdb holds this immuneACCESS table with in-frame rearrangements only. Some clones are missing; in checked studies, unresolved V genes explain under half, and the rest has no known cause. V and J calls and clone size are those listed in that table; D and trimming were worked out from the DNA. In all, the sample holds 300,000 to 350,000 clones, and roughly nine tenths of those were seen once. The top ten clones comprise less than 3.5% of the sample.

Measured from the cysteine to the phenylalanine, the CDR3 is 14 residues long. The read is trimmed to its CDR3 DNA, 42 bases read in frame from base 1. The germline V gene specifies SGHTA as CDR1 and FQGTGA as CDR2. V gives up 5 bases and J gives up 6 bases, and the segment between their germline ends measures 16 bases. One collaborating source in Seattle enrolled patients while the patients were actively infected and followed the patients over time throughout the course of disease. Whole blood was collected in K2EDTA tubes by collaborating institutions according to the institutions' own protocols. For TCRbeta analysis, collaborator samples were shipped as frozen whole blood, as isolated PBMCs, or as DNA extracted from either sample type. Comments on this clone: Its antigen is unknown. No base qualities exist here, and no much larger clone lies one base off it.

What was sequenced was peripheral blood. The TCR sequence derives from a woman aged 30 to 39 with COVID-19, enrolled during active disease. The rearranged chain carries TRBV7-3 and TRBJ1-2; possibly the D gene is TRBD1, per 6 matching bases. The DNA sequence follows: TGTGCCAGCAGCCCGACAGGTCGGTTGGATGGCTACACCTTC. This yields the protein CASSPTGRLDGYTF.